Following are 11 T cell receptor beta chains from one sample sequenced in a study of beta chain features in type 1 diabetes. Study observations and caveats: Shorter TCRB CDR3s, moderately but significantly so, marked every one of the four CD4+ subsets in Type 1 diabetes patients.

All of the isolated RNA was reverse transcribed, so expressed TCRB transcripts were sequenced. Produced via immunoSEQ multiplex PCR; TCRdb's table is partial and in-frame only. The top ten clones hold about 1.5% of a sample with 50,000 or so clones, less than 55% of them seen once. Their antigens remain unidentified. The sample consisted of Tregs from blood. The source is a man younger than 40 with type 1 diabetes.

Here the CDR3 reads CASSEVQGWTTEAFF. The CDR3 nucleotides are TGTGCCAGCAGTGAAGTGCAGGGGTGGACCACTGAAGCTTTCTTT. The gene calls are TRBV2 and TRBJ1-1, with D maybe TRBD1 (6 bases). Germline CDR1 is SNHLY and CDR2 is FYNNEI. Trimming stripped 1 base from V and 4 bases from J, with 13 bases between. This CDR3 is built from 15 residues.

The CDR3 coding sequence is TGTGCCAGCAGTGAACTTCGTTTCGGTCAGCCCCAGCATTTT. Amino acids: CASSELRFGQPQHF. The rearrangement uses TRBV2 and TRBJ1-5; D remains unclear. Deletions cut 2 bases from V and 6 bases from J, with 11 bases between. Germline values: CDR1 SNHLY, CDR2 FYNNEI. CDR3 length equals 14 residues.

Notes on this clone: Other DNA sequences within the sample encode an identical CDR3. V gene TRBV18 combines with J gene TRBJ1-1; no clear D. The ends were cut back, 3 bases at V and 8 bases at J, with 10 bases in the middle. The CDR3 is 12 amino acids. CDR1 is KGHSH, CDR2 LQKENI, per germline. The CDR3 region has the DNA TGTGCCAGCTCACCTTGGGGAGACGAAGCTTTCTTT. Translated: CASSPWGDEAFF. The full variable domain, in which reference TRBV18 and TRBJ1-1 provide the parts outside the CDR3, is NAGVMQNPRHLVRRRGQEARLRCSPMKGHSHVYWYRQLPEEGLKFMVYLQKENIIDESGMPKERFSAEFPKEGPSILRIQQVVRGDSAAYFCASSPWGDEAFFGQGTRLTVV.

V is TRBV2 and J is TRBJ2-5; 9 bases line up with TRBD2. Germline values: CDR1 SNHLY, CDR2 FYNNEI. With V trimmed by 7 bases and J by 3 bases, 9 bases remained unmatched. The CDR3 totals 15 residues. CDR3 protein: CASIFPGLAKETQYF. CDR3 in DNA: TGTGCCAGCATATTTCCTGGACTAGCGAAAGAGACCCAGTACTTC.

The V gene is TRBV11-2, the J gene TRBJ2-7; D gene unclear. V lost 5 bases and J lost 4, with 6 bases in between. The CDR3 covers 11 residues. Germline V gene data show CDR1 as SGHAT and CDR2 as FQNNGV. CDR3 residues: CASSLQYEQYF. CDR3 sequence (DNA): TGTGCCAGCAGCCTCCAGTACGAGCAGTACTTC. Combining the CDR3 with reference TRBV11-2 and TRBJ2-7 gives the whole variable domain EAGVAQSPRYKIIEKRQSVAFWCNPISGHATLYWYQQILGQGPKLLIQFQNNGVVDDSQLPKDRFSAERLKGVDSTLKIQPAKLEDSAVYLCASSLQYEQYFGPGTRLTVT.

The chain couples TRBV2 to TRBJ2-5, with TRBD1 matching 11 bases. V shed 10 bases, J shed 1 base, and the junction held 8 bases outside the gene matches. CDR1 SNHLY and CDR2 FYNNEI come from the germline V gene. The CDR3 extends over 15 amino acids. CDR3: CATGFGTGGQETQYF. CDR3 sequence (DNA): TGTGCCACCGGATTCGGGACAGGGGGCCAAGAGACCCAGTACTTC.

This clone was observed a single time. This CDR3 reads CASSLALAGTDTQYF. The CDR3 coding sequence is TGTGCCAGCAGCTTAGCGTTGGCTGGCACAGATACGCAGTATTTT. The chain employs TRBV7-2 and TRBJ2-3; D gene ambiguous. V lost 0 bases and J 1 base, leaving 8 bases between the germline ends. The CDR3 is 15 amino acids. The germline V gene has CDR1 SGHTA and CDR2 FQGNSA.

The chain links TRBV30 to TRBJ2-7, with TRBD1 matching 11 bases. V was pared by 0 bases and J by 3 bases, with 4 bases of the junction left unmatched. This CDR3 is built from 15 residues. Germline values: CDR1 GTSNPN, CDR2 SVGIG (reference sequence). CDR3 nucleotide sequence: TGTGCCTGGAGTGTAGGGACAGGGGGAATCTACGAGCAGTACTTC. It codes for CAWSVGTGGIYEQYF.

The genes are TRBV28 and TRBJ1-5, with a tentative D call TRBD1 (6 bases). The CDR3 consists of 12 residues. The V and J ends lost 10 bases and 3 bases respectively, with 10 bases between them. Germline CDR1 is MDHEN and CDR2 is SYDVKM. The CDR3 bases are TGTGCCACCCGGGACATCAATCAGCCCCAGCATTTT. This encodes CATRDINQPQHF.

The rearrangement links TRBV6-6 to TRBJ1-1, with TRBD1 matching over 7 bases. This CDR3 comprises 15 residues. V was clipped by 4 bases and J by 5 bases; unmatched bases: 10. Germline loops: CDR1 MNHNY, CDR2 SVGAGI (reference sequence). CDR3 protein: CASSFWDSSTTEAFF. CDR3 coding DNA: TGTGCCAGCAGTTTCTGGGACAGCTCTACTACTGAAGCTTTCTTT.

J is TRBJ2-1 and V is TRBV10-2; weak D call: TRBD2 (5 bases). V dropped 6 bases and J dropped 5 bases, with 8 bases sitting between them. CDR1 and CDR2 from the germline V gene are WSHSY and SAAADI. The CDR3 length is 12 residues. The CDR3 DNA follows: TGCGCCAGCAGGACTACCCACAATGAGCAGTTCTTC. Its protein is CASRTTHNEQFF.